What follows are 20 T cell receptor beta chains derived from one specimen sequenced in a study of CD8 T cells in ankylosing spondylitis. The study's findings and limits: About 8 highly homologous variants made up a TCR beta motif, and this motif appeared characteristic of ankylosing spondylitis blood.

Using its own MiXCR run on the 5' RACE reads, TCRdb lists one record per CDR3 protein. Among roughly 440,000 distinct CDR3 sequences listed, approximately 17% were seen once. These receptors have no known antigen. The sequenced sample consisted of blood, either unsorted or a sorted T cell fraction (not recorded which). The source is a male donor with ankylosing spondylitis.

In its sample, this clonotype was seen many times. The chain employs TRBV12-3 or TRBV12-4 and TRBJ1-1; a weak D match, TRBD1 (6 bases). V was pared by 5 bases and J by 0 bases, with 10 bases between. This CDR3 is built from 14 residues. CDR3 DNA: TGTGCCAGCAGTACACAGGGTATGAACACTGAAGCTTTCTTT. Protein sequence: CASSTQGMNTEAFF.

The rearrangement uses TRBV2 and TRBJ1-5; 11 bases are shared with TRBD1. Losses at the gene ends were 7 bases for V and 7 bases for J; bases not matched to a gene: 3. Germline V CDR1 and CDR2: SNHLY, FYNNEI. CDR3 length: 13 residues. CDR3 in amino acids: CASKGTGGQPQHF. CDR3 in DNA: TGTGCCAGCAAGGGGACAGGGGGACAGCCCCAGCATTTT.

There are many counts of this clonotype. The V and J genes are TRBV29-1 and TRBJ2-1; TRBD2 aligns across 7 bases. The CDR3 is made up of 13 amino acids. Germline loops: CDR1 SQVTM, CDR2 ANQGSEA. Trimming cost V 6 bases and J 10 bases; bases outside gene matches: 12. The CDR3 sequence: CSVGGSLGREQFF. The CDR3 nucleotides read TGCAGCGTGGGCGGGAGTTTAGGGAGAGAGCAGTTCTTC.

J is TRBJ1-5 and V is TRBV20-1; D remains ambiguous. The CDR3 consists of 14 residues. CDR1 is DFQATT, CDR2 SNEGSKA, per germline (reference sequence). Trimming removed 1 base at V and 3 bases at J, with 10 bases between. CDR3 coding DNA: TGCAGTGCTAGAGCCCCCAAGCCCAATCAGCCCCAGCATTTT. It codes for CSARAPKPNQPQHF.

This clonotype came up many times. The rearrangement links TRBV24-1 to TRBJ2-1; either TRBD1 or TRBD2 may fit D (6 bases each). The CDR3 is 15 amino acids. The germline V gene has CDR1 KGHDR and CDR2 SFDVKD. Trimming took 3 bases from V and 5 from J, leaving 13 bases between them. The CDR3 loop is CATSDASRGHNEQFF. CDR3 DNA sequence: TGTGCCACCAGTGATGCCTCCCGGGGGCACAATGAGCAGTTCTTC.

The genes are TRBV15 and TRBJ1-4, with D perhaps matching TRBD1 (5 bases). Germline V gene lookup returns CDR1 LNHNV and CDR2 YYDKDF (reference sequence). The length of the CDR3 is 16 residues. V was shortened by 0 bases and J by 2 bases, with 10 bases between the two germline ends. Written as DNA, the CDR3 is TGTGCCACCAGCAGAGACCGGGGGTTGACTAATGAAAAACTGTTTTTT. This sequence encodes CATSRDRGLTNEKLFF.

CDR3 sequence: CASSDEGLSGYTF. CDR3 nucleotide sequence: TGTGCCAGCAGTGATGAGGGCCTAAGTGGGTACACCTTC. The rearrangement links TRBV6-1 to TRBJ1-2; D not resolved. CDR3 length: 13 amino acids. V lost 3 bases, J lost 11 bases, and 16 bases lay in between. Germline CDR1 reads MNHNS; CDR2 reads SASEGT.

This clonotype occurred a few times. The J gene is TRBJ1-1, the V gene TRBV18; D might be TRBD1 (5 bases). The germline CDR1 and CDR2 sequences are KGHSH and LQKENI. The CDR3 is made up of 14 amino acids. Trimming cost V 2 bases and J 0 bases, with 7 bases left between them. The CDR3 loop reads CASSPDSLNTEAFF. Here the CDR3 DNA reads TGTGCCAGCTCACCAGACAGCCTGAACACTGAAGCTTTCTTT.

The genes are TRBV25-1 and TRBJ2-1; D uncertain. Germline values: CDR1 MGHDK, CDR2 SYGVNS. V gave up 1 base and J gave up 7 bases, with 11 bases separating them. The CDR3 totals 14 residues. The CDR3 DNA sequence: TGTGCCAGCAGTGAATGGGTAGGGTGGAATGAGCAGTTCTTC. This codes for CASSEWVGWNEQFF. The variable domain in full, with the rest retrieved from reference TRBV25-1 and TRBJ2-1, is EADIYQTPRYLVIGTGKKITLECSQTMGHDKMYWYQQDPGMELHLIHYSYGVNSTEKGDLSSESTVSRIRTEHFPLTLESARPSHTSQYLCASSEWVGWNEQFFGPGTRLTVL.

The sample holds a few counts of this clonotype. The rearrangement links TRBV7-8 to TRBJ2-7; 9 bases map to TRBD1. The CDR3 is 13 amino acids. With 6 bases clipped from V and 1 base from J, the junction kept 1 base outside the gene matches. Germline V gives CDR1 SGHVS, CDR2 FQNEAQ. The CDR3 coding sequence is TGTGCCAGCAGACAGGGGGCTTCCTACGAGCAGTACTTC. The encoded protein is CASRQGASYEQYF.

This clonotype showed up just a few times. The V gene is TRBV5-1, the J gene TRBJ1-6; no clear D gene. The germline gives CDR1 SGHRS, CDR2 YFSETQ. V was shortened by 0 bases and J by 5 bases, with 6 bases between the two germline ends. The CDR3 totals 14 residues. The CDR3 bases are TGCGCCAGCAGCTTGGAGGCAGATAATTCACCCCTCCACTTT. Amino acid sequence: CASSLEADNSPLHF. The full variable domain, in which reference TRBV5-1 and TRBJ1-6 provide the parts outside the CDR3, is KAGVTQTPRYLIKTRGQQVTLSCSPISGHRSVSWYQQTPGQGLQFLFEYFSETQRNKGNFPGRFSGRQFSNSRSEMNVSTLELGDSALYLCASSLEADNSPLHFGNGTRLTVT.

Only a few counts were recorded for this clonotype. The genes are TRBV12-3 or TRBV12-4 and TRBJ1-2, with 7 bases aligning to TRBD1. This CDR3 spans 13 amino acids. The V and J ends lost 6 bases and 4 bases, in that order; junction bases with no gene match: 5. The CDR3 protein is CASSTTGPYGYTF. The CDR3 DNA reads as TGTGCCAGCAGCACGACAGGGCCCTATGGCTACACCTTC.

The table lists this clonotype with a few counts. The rearrangement uses TRBV20-1 and TRBJ1-5; D is perhaps TRBD1 (6 bases). The CDR3 is made up of 15 amino acids. Trimming shortened V by 5 bases and J by 0 bases, and 14 bases separated the two germline ends. Looked up from germline, CDR1 is DFQATT and CDR2 is SNEGSKA (reference sequence). This CDR3 reads CSAHRGGLSNQPQHF. In DNA, the CDR3 is TGCAGTGCTCACAGAGGGGGTCTTAGCAATCAGCCCCAGCATTTT.

This clonotype was detected ten times or more. The chain joins TRBV14 to TRBJ2-7; D is unresolved. CDR1 is SGHDN and CDR2 is FVKESK in the germline V gene. V was shortened by 2 bases and J by 6 bases, with 20 bases between the two germline ends. This CDR3 comprises 16 residues. DNA of the CDR3: TGTGCCAGCAGCCAAAGCGTGATTCCCTCGGGTCTCGAGCAGTACTTC. It yields the protein CASSQSVIPSGLEQYF.

This chain joins TRBV7-9 and TRBJ1-6; D may be TRBD1 (6 bases). CDR1 is SEHNR, CDR2 FQNEAQ, per germline (reference sequence). This CDR3 is 14 amino acids long. V was cut by 1 base and J by 8 bases, with 9 bases left in between. The CDR3 DNA follows: TGTGCCAGCAGCTTAGGGGGGGCGTATTCACCCCTCCACTTT. Protein: CASSLGGAYSPLHF.

In this sample, this clonotype turned up a few times. The chain is built from TRBV4-3 and TRBJ2-7, with 9 bases that match TRBD2. V was clipped by 4 bases and J by 0 bases; unmatched bases: 7. The germline V gene encodes CDR1 LGHNA and CDR2 YSLEER. CDR3 length: 16 residues. Here the CDR3 DNA reads TGCGCCAGCAGCCGCATAGCGGGAGTGGCCTCCTACGAGCAGTACTTC. Protein: CASSRIAGVASYEQYF.

The genes are TRBV24-1 and TRBJ1-1; 12 bases fit TRBD1. The V and J ends lost 6 bases and 1 base, in that order; junction bases with no gene match: 2. Per germline, CDR1 KGHDR and CDR2 SFDVKD. This CDR3 is built from 15 residues. The CDR3 spells CATSSGQGANTEAFF. The CDR3 DNA sequence: TGTGCCACCAGTTCGGGACAGGGGGCGAACACTGAAGCTTTCTTT.

The chain uses TRBV30 and TRBJ2-7; the D is unclear. This CDR3 spans 13 amino acids. V was pared by 0 bases and J by 3 bases, with 9 bases between. Germline V gives CDR1 GTSNPN, CDR2 SVGIG (reference sequence). The CDR3 bases are TGTGCCTGGAGTGTACCCCCGGTCTACGAGCAGTACTTC. Translated, it gives CAWSVPPVYEQYF.

This clonotype was detected a few times. This chain connects TRBV9 to TRBJ2-1; D unresolved. Trimming took 7 bases from V and 4 from J, leaving 18 bases between them. This CDR3 comprises 15 residues. CDR1 SGDLS and CDR2 YYNGEE come from the germline V gene. As DNA, the CDR3 is TGTGCCAGCGATATAGGCAGCACGGATTACAATGAGCAGTTCTTC. Translation: CASDIGSTDYNEQFF.

This clonotype was seen ten or more times. V usage is TRBV11-3 and J usage is TRBJ2-4; D gene unclear. The CDR3 has 14 amino acids. The germline V gene has CDR1 SGHNT and CDR2 YENEEA. Trimming cost V 1 base and J 4 bases, with 8 bases left between them. The CDR3 here is CASSLVSRKNIQYF. The CDR3, as DNA: TGTGCCAGCAGCTTAGTGTCCAGGAAAAACATTCAGTACTTC.